Shown below are 14 T cell receptor beta chains from a single sample sequenced in a study of OX40 agonist ivuxolimab in advanced cancers. The protocol was immunoSEQ multiplex PCR, while the TCRdb copy is restricted to in-frame clones and leaves out a portion. The table has tens of thousands of clones, around 80% seen once. This material consisted of CD4+ or CD8+ T cells sorted from blood, taken in a trial of the OX40 agonist ivuxolimab. These receptors were obtained from an adult with an advanced solid tumor such as melanoma, head and neck, liver or kidney cancer.

This clone was detected only once. This rearrangement joins TRBV29-1 to TRBJ1-1, with 10 nucleotides matching TRBD1. From germline, CDR1 is SQVTM and CDR2 ANQGSEA. The CDR3 length is 14 residues. Unmatched junction bases numbered 6, after V lost 4 bases and J lost 4 bases. CDR3 amino acids: CSVGRGQGPTEAFF. CDR3 bases: TGCAGCGTTGGTCGGGGACAGGGGCCCACTGAAGCTTTCTTT.

This clone was picked up one time. V usage is TRBV29-1 and J usage is TRBJ2-5; 8 bases agree with TRBD2. After removal of 2 bases from V and 4 bases from J, the junction contained 15 bases not matched to a gene. The CDR3 runs 17 residues. Germline lookup yields CDR1 SQVTM and CDR2 ANQGSEA. The CDR3, as DNA: TGCAGCGTTGAAAAGGGAATGTGGGCGGGAGGAGGAGAGACCCAGTACTTC. This encodes CSVEKGMWAGGGETQYF.

The V and J genes are TRBV6-1 and TRBJ1-2; D is uncertain. The V and J ends lost 7 bases and 7 bases respectively, with 10 bases between them. Germline V gene sequence: CDR1 MNHNS, CDR2 SASEGT. The CDR3 consists of 11 residues. CDR3 DNA sequence: TGTGCCAGCACGGTCTACGGTGGCTACACCTTC. Translating it yields CASTVYGGYTF.

This clone appeared a single time. The rearrangement links TRBV6-1 to TRBJ1-6; 7 bases are shared with TRBD1. Germline V gives CDR1 MNHNS, CDR2 SASEGT. This CDR3 has 15 amino acids. V lost 1 base and J lost 9; bases outside the gene matches: 6. CDR3 bases: TGTGCCAGCAGTGAAGTTATCCAGGGGGTTTCACCCCTCCACTTT. Translated, it gives CASSEVIQGVSPLHF.

V is TRBV10-1 and J is TRBJ1-2; D is uncertain. This CDR3 contains 12 residues. Germline CDR1 and CDR2: WNHNN and SYGVQD (reference sequence). V was clipped by 5 bases and J by 4 bases, with 8 bases between them. In DNA form, the CDR3 reads TGCGCCAGCAGTATACTGGTCTATGGCTACACCTTC. This encodes CASSILVYGYTF.

V and J are TRBV7-8 and TRBJ2-2; TRBD1 matches at 10 bases. Germline trimming cut 5 bases from V and 5 bases from J; bases unmatched to any gene: 5. This CDR3 contains 15 residues. Germline V gene sequence: CDR1 SGHVS, CDR2 FQNEAQ. The CDR3 spells CASSPTGQGTGELFF. The CDR3 DNA is TGTGCCAGCAGCCCAACGGGACAGGGGACCGGGGAGCTGTTTTTT. Looking up the rest from reference TRBV7-8 and TRBJ2-2 gives the full variable domain: GAGVSQSPRYKVAKRGQDVALRCDPISGHVSLFWYQQALGQGPEFLTYFQNEAQLDKSGLPSDRFFAERPEGSVSTLKIQRTQQEDSAVYLCASSPTGQGTGELFFGEGSRLTVL.

This chain connects TRBV5-1 to TRBJ1-1; possible D gene TRBD1, 5 bases. CDR1 and CDR2 (germline): SGHRS, YFSETQ. Deletions cut 0 bases from V and 4 bases from J, with 16 bases between. The CDR3 runs 16 residues. The CDR3 here is CASSLGSRAGGTEAFF. The CDR3 region has the DNA TGCGCCAGCAGCTTGGGGAGCAGGGCGGGGGGCACTGAAGCTTTCTTT.

V and J are TRBV19 and TRBJ1-4, with D possibly being TRBD1 (6 bases). Germline CDR1 LNHDA, CDR2 SQIVND (reference sequence). The V end was cut by 9 bases, the J end by 8 bases, with 13 bases between. There are 12 residues in the CDR3. CDR3 coding DNA: TGTGCCAGCACCGACAGGCGGGAAAAACTGTTTTTT. It is translated as CASTDRREKLFF.

This chain joins TRBV7-3 and TRBJ2-7; possible D gene TRBD1, 5 bases. The CDR3 length is 14 residues. V was clipped by 1 base and J by 2 bases, with 9 bases between them. Germline CDR1 SGHTA, CDR2 FQGTGA. The CDR3: CASSLNTGAYEQYF. CDR3 DNA sequence: TGTGCCAGCAGCTTAAACACAGGAGCCTACGAGCAGTACTTC.

The V gene is TRBV6-1, the J gene TRBJ1-4; maybe TRBD1 (5 bases). Germline values: CDR1 MNHNS, CDR2 SASEGT. This CDR3 region has 15 residues. V was cut by 4 bases and J by 8 bases, with 17 bases left in between. In DNA form, the CDR3 reads TGTGCCAGCAGTGCGCCAACCGGGGGAGGGGAAAAACTGTTTTTT. Amino acid sequence: CASSAPTGGGEKLFF.

The chain is built from TRBV7-3 and TRBJ2-3; 9 nucleotides align to TRBD2. Trimming cost V 5 bases and J 1 base; bases outside gene matches: 10. Germline V gives CDR1 SGHTA, CDR2 FQGTGA. There are 17 residues in the CDR3. The CDR3 DNA reads as TGTGCCAGCAGCCCTCAGATAGCGGGAGTTGGCACAGATACGCAGTATTTT. Protein product: CASSPQIAGVGTDTQYF.

This chain connects TRBV19 to TRBJ2-3, with 13 nucleotides matching TRBD2. Germline V gene sequence: CDR1 LNHDA, CDR2 SQIVND (reference sequence). J was trimmed by 2 bases and V by 6 bases; bases with no gene match: 2. The CDR3 runs 15 residues. The CDR3 spells CASRGLAGSTDTQYF. For the CDR3, the DNA is TGTGCCAGTAGGGGACTAGCGGGATCCACAGATACGCAGTATTTT.

By its share, this clone is medium-sized (0.01 to 0.1%). This chain uses TRBV6-9 with TRBJ2-7; 9 bases are shared with TRBD1. Unmatched junction bases numbered 4, after V lost 2 bases and J lost 2 bases. The CDR3 runs to 15 residues. The V gene's germline CDR1 is MNHGY and CDR2 SVAAGI. CDR3 nucleotide sequence: TGTGCCAGCAGTTATCGGGACAGGGCCACCTACGAGCAGTACTTC. It yields the protein CASSYRDRATYEQYF.

The chain is built from TRBV10-3 and TRBJ2-6; D may be TRBD2 (6 bases). V was shortened by 10 bases and J by 2 bases, with 15 bases between the two germline ends. Germline CDR1 reads ENHRY; CDR2 reads SYGVKD. The CDR3 is 15 amino acids. The CDR3 coding sequence is TGTGCCACCTCTGATGGGGGGACTGGGGCCAACGTCCTGACTTTC. Translating gives CATSDGGTGANVLTF.